A selection of T cell receptor beta chains follows, all from one sample in a study of post-analysis software for immune sequencing data. TCRdb reanalysed the PCR reads using MiXCR and keeps one entry per CDR3 protein. The table has roughly 650,000 distinct CDR3 sequences, roughly three fifths seen once; the top ten hold approximately 10%. Sequencing input: blood. The receptors come from a girl aged 2 to 10 with multiple sclerosis. CDR3s include the opening cysteine and the closing phenylalanine or tryptophan. The D gene is left open where the match is weak. The size field is filled for only some rows; it gives once, few, many or a size class.

clone_size,cdr3_length,v_call,j_call,d_call,cdr3_nt,cdr3_aa
few,14,TRBV7-9,TRBJ2-3,TRBD2,TGTGCCAGCAGACGCGGGAGGAGCACAGATACGCAGTATTTT,CASRRGRSTDTQYF
few,16,TRBV9,TRBJ2-3,TRBD1,TGTGCCAGCAGCGTAGGACAGGGCGAAGGCACAGATACGCAGTATTTT,CASSVGQGEGTDTQYF
-,13,TRBV11-2,TRBJ2-1,-,TGTGCCAGCAGCTTAGCTAACTACAATGAGCAGTTCTTC,CASSLANYNEQFF
-,11,TRBV5-1,TRBJ1-1,-,TGCGCCAGCAAAATTAACACTGAAGCTTTCTTT,CASKINTEAFF
-,16,TRBV6-2/TRBV6-3,TRBJ2-5,-,TGTGCCAGCAGTTCTATCAGAGGGGGTATGGGCAATGAGCAGTACTTC,CASSSIRGGMGNEQYF
-,13,TRBV6-1,TRBJ1-5,-,TGTGCCAGCAGTGTAGACAGAGCTCAGCCCCAGCATTTT,CASSVDRAQPQHF
-,15,TRBV7-2,TRBJ2-2,-,TGTGCCAGCAGCTTTACGGGGCCGAACACCGGGGAGCTGTTTTTT,CASSFTGPNTGELFF
few,14,TRBV29-1,TRBJ2-6,-,TGCAGCGTTGGGGGCGTCTCTGGGGCCAACGTCCTGACTTTC,CSVGGVSGANVLTF
-,16,TRBV5-1,TRBJ2-3,TRBD2,TGCGCCAGCAGCCTCCCCCGGGGGGATCTGGCAGATACGCAGTATTTT,CASSLPRGDLADTQYF
-,15,TRBV5-1,TRBJ1-4,-,TGCGCCAGCAGCTTCAACATGGGATCGTCGGAAAAACTGTTTTTT,CASSFNMGSSEKLFF
-,15,TRBV5-1,TRBJ2-3,-,TGCGCCAGCAGCTTCGGCGGGATGGGTACAGATACGCAGTATTTT,CASSFGGMGTDTQYF
-,15,TRBV7-9,TRBJ2-5,-,TGTGCCAGCAGCGCAGGGCATGTCCCTGAGGAGACCCAGTACTTC,CASSAGHVPEETQYF
-,15,TRBV25-1,TRBJ2-7,-,TGTGCCAGCAGTAGCCGGAACAAGGGCTCCTACGAGCAGTACTTC,CASSSRNKGSYEQYF
few,13,TRBV29-1,TRBJ1-1,-,TGCAGCGTTGTCCACGGGATGAACACTGAAGCTTTCTTT,CSVVHGMNTEAFF
-,13,TRBV20-1,TRBJ2-5,-,TGCAGTGCTAGTTGGCAGGGGAGGGAGACCCAGTACTTC,CSASWQGRETQYF
few,13,TRBV20-1,TRBJ2-7,-,TGCAGTGCTAGACTCTGGGGGCCCTACGAGCAGTACTTC,CSARLWGPYEQYF
-,18,TRBV10-2,TRBJ2-6,-,TGCGCCAGCAGTGAGTTTTGGGGGGGGACAACTGGGGCCAACGTCCTGACTTTC,CASSEFWGGTTGANVLTF
-,15,TRBV11-2,TRBJ2-6,-,TGTGCCAGCAGCTCCGACAACTCTGGGGCCAACGTCCTGACTTTC,CASSSDNSGANVLTF
-,16,TRBV15,TRBJ2-5,TRBD1,TGTGCCACCAGCAGAGATGCGGGACAGGCCCAAGAGACCCAGTACTTC,CATSRDAGQAQETQYF
-,15,TRBV20-1,TRBJ2-5,-,TGCAGTGCCGAAAGGAGCTCAGGGGACCAAGAGACCCAGTACTTC,CSAERSSGDQETQYF
-,15,TRBV20-1,TRBJ1-2,TRBD1,TGCAGTGCTAGACAGCGGGACAGGGGTTTCTATGGCTACACCTTC,CSARQRDRGFYGYTF
-,16,TRBV28,TRBJ2-5,-,TGTGCCAGCAAGGGGGGATTCGCTGGGACAGCTGGGGAGCAGTACTTC,CASKGGFAGTAGEQYF